Below are 30 T cell receptor beta chains sequenced from a single sample in a study of blood T cell repertoires in COVID-19. The repertoire was sequenced with immunoSEQ multiplex PCR; TCRdb's copy has only in-frame clones and lacks some. The repertoire has hundreds of thousands of clones, approximately 90% of them found once; the top ten carry 4.1%. The sample comprised PBMCs or T cells enriched from blood (not recorded which). Receptors were obtained from a woman aged 25 to 39 who had recovered from COVID-19.

The chain couples TRBV28 to TRBJ2-2; the match to TRBD2 covers 7 bases. The CDR3 has 17 amino acids. The V and J ends lost 4 bases and 0 bases, in that order; junction bases with no gene match: 8. CDR1 is MDHEN and CDR2 is SYDVKM in the germline V gene. CDR3 DNA: TGTGCCAGCAGTTCTCCGTCCGGGACTACGAACACCGGGGAGCTGTTTTTT. Its protein is CASSSPSGTTNTGELFF.

The chain carries TRBV4-3 and TRBJ1-3; no reliable D call. Germline V gene sequence: CDR1 LGHNA, CDR2 YSLEER. The germline V and J ends were trimmed by 5 bases and 1 base, with 9 bases remaining between them. CDR3 length equals 14 residues. The CDR3 reads CASSAEGSGNTIYF. The CDR3 bases are TGCGCCAGCAGCGCCGAGGGTTCTGGAAACACCATATATTTT.

The rearrangement joins TRBV3-1 (or the pseudogene TRBV3-2) to TRBJ1-2, with TRBD1 matching over 8 bases. V was pared by 5 bases and J by 10 bases, with 9 bases of the junction left unmatched. The CDR3 is 13 amino acids. CDR1 is LGHDT and CDR2 is YNNKEL in the germline V gene (reference sequence). The CDR3 is CASSDPGQASYTF. CDR3 in DNA: TGTGCCAGCAGCGACCCGGGACAGGCCTCCTACACCTTC.

The J gene is TRBJ1-1, the V gene TRBV5-1; 8 bases are shared with TRBD1. This CDR3 spans 14 amino acids. Germline lookup yields CDR1 SGHRS and CDR2 YFSETQ. J lost 5 bases, V lost 3 bases, and 6 bases had no gene match. The CDR3 DNA follows: TGCGCCAGCAGCTGGTCAGGGGGCAGGACTGAAGCTTTCTTT. Its translation is CASSWSGGRTEAFF.

This clone appeared a single time. J is TRBJ1-1 and V is TRBV19; the D gene is possibly TRBD1 (6 bases). The CDR3 sequence is 12 residues long. V was cut by 6 bases and J by 5 bases, with 10 bases left in between. The germline gives CDR1 LNHDA, CDR2 SQIVND (reference sequence). CDR3 nucleotides: TGTGCCAGTAGACAGGGTTGGACTGAAGCTTTCTTT. It yields the protein CASRQGWTEAFF.

V is TRBV24-1 and J is TRBJ1-5, with 7 bases matching TRBD1. With V trimmed by 4 bases and J by 7 bases, 6 bases remained unmatched. CDR1 is KGHDR, CDR2 SFDVKD, per germline. This CDR3 spans 14 amino acids. The CDR3: CATSERTGVQPQHF. Here the CDR3 DNA reads TGTGCCACCAGTGAGAGAACAGGGGTACAGCCCCAGCATTTT.

The table lists this clone with a count of one. The chain employs TRBV4-3 and TRBJ2-7, with D perhaps matching TRBD2 (6 bases). V was pared by 2 bases and J by 1 base, with 9 bases between. The CDR3 extends over 14 amino acids. CDR1 is LGHNA, CDR2 YSLEER, per germline. The chain's CDR3 is CASSQSGGSYEQYF. The CDR3 bases are TGCGCCAGCAGCCAAAGCGGAGGGTCCTACGAGCAGTACTTC.

The gene calls are TRBV6-2 or TRBV6-3 and TRBJ2-1; maybe TRBD2 (6 bases). The V gene's germline CDR1 is MNHEY and CDR2 SVGEGT. This CDR3 comprises 14 residues. V was shortened by 4 bases and J by 5 bases, with 12 bases between the two germline ends. The CDR3 sequence: CASSLGGVHNEQFF. The CDR3 coding sequence is TGTGCCAGCAGTTTAGGCGGGGTCCACAATGAGCAGTTCTTC.

The gene calls are TRBV7-2 and TRBJ2-2; D remains ambiguous. The CDR3 has 14 residues. Germline V gives CDR1 SGHTA, CDR2 FQGNSA. The V gene lost 1 base and the J gene lost 3 bases, with 6 bases spanning the gap. CDR3 protein: CASSLGPYTGELFF. CDR3 in DNA: TGTGCCAGCAGCTTAGGTCCATACACCGGGGAGCTGTTTTTT.

The V and J genes are TRBV10-3 and TRBJ1-5; 7 bases match TRBD1. Trimming cost V 0 bases and J 6 bases; bases outside gene matches: 11. The CDR3 extends over 17 amino acids. Germline lookup yields CDR1 ENHRY and CDR2 SYGVKD. The CDR3 protein is CAISESRLTGSPQPQHF. The CDR3 nucleotides read TGTGCCATCAGTGAGTCGCGATTGACAGGGAGTCCTCAGCCCCAGCATTTT.

The chain carries TRBV24-1 and TRBJ2-1; TRBD2 is a possible D gene (6 bases). The ends were cut back, 5 bases at V and 3 bases at J, with 16 bases in the middle. The CDR3 sequence is 16 residues long. CDR1 KGHDR and CDR2 SFDVKD come from the germline V gene. CDR3 amino acids: CATSGSAGIDYNEQFF. Here the CDR3 DNA reads TGTGCCACCAGTGGGTCAGCGGGTATAGACTACAATGAGCAGTTCTTC.

This rearrangement joins TRBV29-1 to TRBJ1-1, with a tentative D call TRBD1 (5 bases). The CDR3 consists of 16 residues. Trimming pared 6 bases from V and 1 base from J, leaving 21 bases between. Germline CDR1 SQVTM, CDR2 ANQGSEA. The CDR3 protein is CSVYPGAGYKNTEAFF. The CDR3 DNA reads as TGCAGCGTGTATCCTGGAGCAGGGTATAAGAACACTGAAGCTTTCTTT.

This chain connects TRBV7-2 to TRBJ1-4; possible D gene TRBD1, 5 bases. Germline assignment: CDR1 SGHTA and CDR2 FQGNSA. The CDR3 spans 15 residues. The ends were cut back, 4 bases at V and 1 base at J, with 10 bases in the middle. This CDR3 reads CASSYTGVTNEKLFF. The CDR3 DNA reads TGTGCCAGCAGCTATACGGGGGTAACTAATGAAAAACTGTTTTTT.

This chain joins TRBV4-1 and TRBJ1-2, with 7 nucleotides matching TRBD1. With V trimmed by 4 bases and J by 0 bases, 11 bases remained unmatched. This CDR3 is 17 amino acids long. CDR1 and CDR2 from the germline V gene are MGHRA and YSYEKL. The CDR3 loop is CASSLRDSLLANYGYTF. The DNA of the CDR3 is TGCGCCAGCAGCCTACGGGACAGTTTATTAGCTAACTATGGCTACACCTTC.

J is TRBJ1-5 and V is TRBV6-1; D remains ambiguous. Trimming removed 2 bases from V and 3 bases from J, with 8 bases in between. This CDR3 spans 14 amino acids. Germline CDR1 is MNHNS and CDR2 is SASEGT. The CDR3 region has the DNA TGTGCCAGCAGTGAAAGGCAGGTCAATCAGCCCCAGCATTTT. The encoded protein is CASSERQVNQPQHF.

V gene TRBV21-1 combines with J gene TRBJ1-5; the listed D gene, TRBD1, was not tested against the DNA. TRBV21-1 is shown as a pseudogene. This CDR3 region has 15 residues. The CDR3 spells CASSKDTGGNQPQHF. The CDR3 nucleotides are TGTGCCAGCAGCAAAGATACAGGGGGAAATCAGCCCCAGCATTTT.

The chain links TRBV28 to TRBJ1-2, with D unclear. V was shortened by 8 bases and J by 8 bases, with 9 bases between the two germline ends. Germline CDR1 is MDHEN and CDR2 is SYDVKM. The length of the CDR3 is 10 residues. The CDR3 coding sequence is TGTGCCAGCTCCAGAAACGGCTACACCTTC. The encoded protein is CASSRNGYTF.

This clone was counted once. The chain links TRBV7-9 to TRBJ2-4, with 16 bases matching TRBD2. The CDR3 is made up of 16 amino acids. With V trimmed by 6 bases and J by 8 bases, 7 bases remained unmatched. Germline CDR1 SEHNR, CDR2 FQNEAQ (reference sequence). The CDR3 DNA reads as TGTGCCAGCAGTTTTCCGGGACTAGCGGGAGGGGACATTCAGTACTTC. Protein: CASSFPGLAGGDIQYF.

This chain connects TRBV27 to TRBJ1-2; tentative D call: TRBD1 (6 bases). The CDR3 covers 14 residues. Per germline, CDR1 MNHEY and CDR2 SMNVEV (reference sequence). The germline V and J ends were trimmed by 3 bases and 7 bases, with 15 bases remaining between them. The CDR3 region has the DNA TGTGCCAGCAGTTTGGGGGGGGCGCTCGGTGGCTACACCTTC. It yields the protein CASSLGGALGGYTF.

The rearrangement joins TRBV29-1 to TRBJ1-2; 8 bases match TRBD1. The V gene end was trimmed by 6 bases and the J gene end by 6 bases; junction bases not matched to a gene: 6. The length of the CDR3 is 12 residues. Germline V lookup: CDR1 SQVTM, CDR2 ANQGSEA. The CDR3 sequence: CSVRQGTDGYTF. The DNA for the CDR3 is TGCAGCGTGAGACAGGGGACCGATGGCTACACCTTC. The entire variable domain, with the rest obtained from reference TRBV29-1 and TRBJ1-2, is as follows: SAVISQKPSRDICQRGTSLTIQCQVDSQVTMMFWYRQQPGQSLTLIATANQGSEATYESGFVIDKFPISRPNLTFSTLTVSNMSPEDSSIYLCSVRQGTDGYTFGSGTRLTVV.

The CDR3 loop is CASSIRTVTDTQYF. The CDR3 nucleotides read TGTGCCAGTAGTATACGGACAGTCACAGATACGCAGTATTTT. V usage is TRBV19 and J usage is TRBJ2-3; D is perhaps TRBD1 (6 bases). Germline V gives CDR1 LNHDA, CDR2 SQIVND (reference sequence). CDR3 size: 14 residues. Trimming took 2 bases from V and 2 from J, leaving 8 bases between them.

This sequence joins TRBV28 and TRBJ1-2; the D gene is possibly TRBD1 (6 bases). The CDR3 spans 17 residues. V was trimmed by 5 bases and J by 3 bases, leaving 22 bases between them. The germline V gene encodes CDR1 MDHEN and CDR2 SYDVKM. DNA of the CDR3: TGTGCCAGCAGTGTGCCCCAGGGGCAAGTTGTGGACTATGGCTACACCTTC. As protein: CASSVPQGQVVDYGYTF.

This clone appeared once. The chain links TRBV7-3 to TRBJ2-2, with D maybe TRBD1 (5 bases). From germline, CDR1 is SGHTA and CDR2 FQGTGA. The CDR3 loop spans 15 amino acids. Trimming pared 6 bases from V and 1 base from J, leaving 12 bases between. CDR3: CASSSDSRNTGELFF. CDR3 nucleotide sequence: TGTGCCAGCAGTTCCGACAGCAGGAACACCGGGGAGCTGTTTTTT.

The V gene is TRBV2, the J gene TRBJ1-5; D possibly corresponds to TRBD1 (6 bases). The germline gives CDR1 SNHLY, CDR2 FYNNEI. Trimming took off 9 bases at V and 6 bases at J, with 12 bases between the two ends. The CDR3 covers 12 residues. The CDR3 sequence is CARGQGCQPQHF. DNA of the CDR3: TGTGCCAGGGGGCAGGGGTGTCAGCCCCAGCATTTT. The complete variable domain, with remaining parts taken from reference TRBV2 and TRBJ1-5, reads EPEVTQTPSHQVTQMGQEVILRCVPISNHLYFYWYRQILGQKVEFLVSFYNNEISEKSEIFDDQFSVERPDGSNFTLKIRSTKLEDSAMYFCARGQGCQPQHFGDGTRLSIL.

As for this clone: Other nucleotide sequences from this sample produce the same CDR3. The V gene is TRBV27, the J gene TRBJ1-1; D gene uncertain. Trimming left V 0 bases short and J 1 base short, with 3 bases between. The CDR3 has 13 residues. Germline values: CDR1 MNHEY, CDR2 SMNVEV (reference sequence). This CDR3 is CASSLSRNTEAFF. For the CDR3, the DNA is TGTGCCAGCAGTTTATCCCGGAACACTGAAGCTTTCTTT.

The chain recombines TRBV7-3 with TRBJ2-3, with 7 bases matching TRBD1. Germline V CDR1 and CDR2: SGHTA, FQGTGA. The CDR3 length is 16 residues. The V segment lost 2 bases and the J segment 0 bases; nucleotides outside the gene matches: 5. The CDR3, as DNA: TGTGCCAGCAGCTTAGCAGGGACAGAGAGCACAGATACGCAGTATTTT. Translating it yields CASSLAGTESTDTQYF.

J is TRBJ2-7 and V is TRBV7-8; a possible D gene is TRBD1 (6 bases). This CDR3 spans 18 amino acids. The germline gives CDR1 SGHVS, CDR2 FQNEAQ. V dropped 5 bases and J dropped 5 bases, with 28 bases sitting between them. The CDR3 DNA follows: TGTGCCAGCAGCATAAAAATTACAGGGAAAGGACGTAGGGACGAGCAGTACTTC. It codes for CASSIKITGKGRRDEQYF.

The chain recombines TRBV9 with TRBJ2-5; TRBD1 agrees at 9 bases. Germline V gene data show CDR1 as SGDLS and CDR2 as YYNGEE. Trimming at V came to 4 bases and at J to 1 base, leaving 11 bases not matched to a gene. There are 17 residues in the CDR3. The CDR3 DNA reads TGTGCCAGCAGCCGAACCGCTACAGGGGGCGGCCAAGAGACCCAGTACTTC. It is translated as CASSRTATGGGQETQYF.

The rearrangement uses TRBV29-1 and TRBJ2-1, with D possibly TRBD2 on 5 matching bases. The CDR3 is 15 residues long. Germline V gene sequence: CDR1 SQVTM, CDR2 ANQGSEA. Trimming cost V 5 bases and J 0 bases, with 14 bases left between them. The CDR3 DNA is TGCAGCGTTCCCCGGCAAGGGAGCTCCTACAATGAGCAGTTCTTC. It yields the protein CSVPRQGSSYNEQFF.

The V call is TRBV6-2 or TRBV6-3, the J call TRBJ2-3; 10 bases are shared with TRBD2. Unmatched junction bases numbered 3, after V lost 2 bases and J lost 10 bases. CDR1 MNHEY and CDR2 SVGEGT come from the germline V gene. CDR3 length: 13 amino acids. CDR3 sequence reads: CASSYQSGRAQYF. In DNA, the CDR3 is TGTGCCAGCAGTTACCAGAGCGGGAGGGCGCAGTATTTT.